The next 4 T cell receptor beta chains were all read from a single sample in a study of T cells in women clearing cervical HPV infection. Generated by immunoSEQ multiplex PCR, the TCRdb table keeps only in-frame clones and is missing some. This sample carries 25,000 to 35,000 clones, with 7.8% going to the ten biggest clones. Source material: blood buffy coat. These receptors all come from a woman aged 18-69 years with a cervical HPV16 infection that either progressed to CIN3+ or cleared (not recorded which).

A word on this clone: The read ends 3 residues shy of where the CDR3 ends; the end is completed using the germline J gene. The V and J genes are TRBV6-1 and TRBJ2-5; unclear D gene. The CDR3 is 11 residues long. V was cut by 3 bases and J by 5 bases, with 4 bases left in between. The germline CDR1 and CDR2 sequences are MNHNS and SASEGT. The covered CDR3 bases are TGTGCCAGCAGTGACCGGGAGACC. Translated: CASSDRET. From start to end, the CDR3 is CASSDRETQYF.

About this clone: Read data end 3 residues before the CDR3 end; the end is taken from the germline J gene. The chain combines TRBV10-3 with TRBJ2-7, with TRBD2 matching over 12 bases. The trim removed 5 bases at V and 0 bases at J, leaving 2 bases unmatched. The germline CDR1 and CDR2 sequences are ENHRY and SYGVKD. The CDR3 loop spans 15 amino acids. CDR3 amino acids: CAISLAGGISYEQYF. The CDR3 DNA, read in part, is TGTGCCATCAGTCTAGCGGGGGGGATCTCCTACGAG.

Regarding this clone: The read ends 3 residues early relative to the CDR3; the germline J gene fills the gap. The rearrangement links TRBV10-3 to TRBJ2-2, with 8 nucleotides matching TRBD1. The CDR3 sequence is 15 residues long. Losses at the gene ends were 2 bases for V and 1 base for J; bases not matched to a gene: 0. Germline lookup yields CDR1 ENHRY and CDR2 SYGVKD. The sequenced part of the CDR3 DNA is TGTGCCATCAGTGAGGGACAGGGGAACACCGGGGAG. Encoded protein: CAISEGQGNTGE. The full CDR3 protein is CAISEGQGNTGELFF.

Points on this clone: The sequenced fragment ends 3 residues before the CDR3 boundary, so the rest is inferred from the germline J gene. V gene TRBV20-1 combines with J gene TRBJ2-3, with 8 positions matching TRBD1. The CDR3 contains 14 residues. Per the germline V gene, CDR1 is DFQATT and CDR2 is SNEGSKA (reference sequence). The covered CDR3 bases are TGCAGTGCTGTTATTCGGGACAGGCAAGAGACG. It encodes CSAVIRDRQET. The complete CDR3 protein is CSAVIRDRQETQYF.